This passage covers 15 T cell receptor beta chains from one sample sequenced in a study of blood T cell repertoires in COVID-19. Repertoires were generated with immunoSEQ multiplex PCR, while TCRdb's copy carries only in-frame clones and drops some. The sample yields under 95,000 clones, around four fifths seen once. The specimen was peripheral blood. Receptors were obtained from an elderly woman with active or convalescent COVID-19.

The chain uses TRBV5-1 and TRBJ1-1; D remains unclear. The germline V gene encodes CDR1 SGHRS and CDR2 YFSETQ. V was trimmed by 4 bases and J by 3 bases, leaving 16 bases between them. The CDR3 is 15 amino acids. Here the CDR3 DNA reads TGCGCCAGCAGCCCCGGTCAGGTCGGATACACTGAAGCTTTCTTT. Amino acids: CASSPGQVGYTEAFF.

V is TRBV4-1 and J is TRBJ2-1, with 13 bases matching TRBD2. The CDR3 spans 19 residues. From germline, CDR1 is MGHRA and CDR2 YSYEKL. The J segment lost 4 bases and the V segment lost 0 bases, leaving 9 bases of the junction unmatched. The CDR3 loop is CASSQDMGLAGSVYNEQFF. For the CDR3, the DNA is TGCGCCAGCAGCCAAGATATGGGACTAGCGGGGTCGGTATACAATGAGCAGTTCTTC.

Concerning this clone itself: The junction and the germline gene differ at one end; a read error may be behind it. In nucleotides, the CDR3 is TGTGTCAGCAGCTTAGAGGGCACCCCATACAATGAGCAGTTCTTC. Its protein product is CVSSLEGTPYNEQFF. This chain joins TRBV11-2 and TRBJ2-1; a possible D gene is TRBD2 (5 bases). The CDR3 extends over 15 amino acids. The germline CDR1 and CDR2 sequences are SGHAT and FQNNGV.

The chain combines TRBV5-5 with TRBJ1-4, with D hard to call. CDR1 is SGHKS and CDR2 is YYEKEE in the germline V gene (reference sequence). V lost 2 bases and J 5 bases, leaving 10 bases between the germline ends. The CDR3 is made up of 14 amino acids. For the CDR3, the DNA is TGTGCCAGCAGCTTAGTATGGAGAAATGAAAAACTGTTTTTT. It yields the protein CASSLVWRNEKLFF. Based on the CDR3 plus reference TRBV5-5 and TRBJ1-4, the full variable domain is DAGVTQSPTHLIKTRGQQVTLRCSPISGHKSVSWYQQVLGQGPQFIFQYYEKEERGRGNFPDRFSARQFPNYSSELNVNALLLGDSALYLCASSLVWRNEKLFFGSGTQLSVL.

This clone turned up a few times. The V call is TRBV19, the J call TRBJ1-4; D is unclear. V was pared by 10 bases and J by 0 bases, with 12 bases between. Germline loops: CDR1 LNHDA, CDR2 SQIVND (reference sequence). The CDR3 spans 14 residues. The CDR3, as DNA: TGTGCCACCGGGTCGAATCCAACTAATGAAAAACTGTTTTTT. Translating it yields CATGSNPTNEKLFF.

This clone has only one observation. The chain combines TRBV27 with TRBJ1-2, with D uncertain. V shed 0 bases and J shed 8 bases, with 16 bases lying between them. The CDR3 runs to 15 residues. Germline values: CDR1 MNHEY, CDR2 SMNVEV (reference sequence). The CDR3 loop is CASSLSTVPPRGYTF. As DNA, the CDR3 is TGTGCCAGCAGTTTATCCACAGTTCCTCCCAGGGGCTACACCTTC.

V gene TRBV5-1 combines with J gene TRBJ1-3; weak D call: TRBD1 (5 bases). Germline V gene data show CDR1 as SGHRS and CDR2 as YFSETQ. Trimming pared 3 bases from V and 8 bases from J, leaving 15 bases between. CDR3 length: 14 residues. CDR3 protein: CASSSTANADTIYF. As DNA, the CDR3 is TGCGCCAGCAGCTCGACAGCCAACGCGGACACCATATATTTT. The whole variable domain, filled in from reference TRBV5-1 and TRBJ1-3, reads KAGVTQTPRYLIKTRGQQVTLSCSPISGHRSVSWYQQTPGQGLQFLFEYFSETQRNKGNFPGRFSGRQFSNSRSEMNVSTLELGDSALYLCASSSTANADTIYFGEGSWLTVV.

This clone was picked up a small number of times. The genes are TRBV9 and TRBJ2-3, with D tentatively TRBD2 (5 bases). Germline CDR1 is SGDLS and CDR2 is YYNGEE. The CDR3 spans 14 residues. V gave up 0 bases and J gave up 2 bases, with 7 bases separating them. The CDR3 sequence: CASSVGDYTDTQYF. The CDR3 coding sequence is TGTGCCAGCAGCGTAGGTGACTACACAGATACGCAGTATTTT.

This clone was seen once. The rearrangement links TRBV18 to TRBJ2-5, with 9 positions matching TRBD1. The V gene's germline CDR1 is KGHSH and CDR2 LQKENI. V dropped 2 bases and J dropped 9; count of bases not matched to a gene: 10. The CDR3 loop spans 15 amino acids. The CDR3 sequence: CASSPGPGTGKPQYF. CDR3 coding DNA: TGTGCCAGCTCACCAGGACCCGGGACAGGGAAGCCCCAGTACTTC. The full variable domain, rest sourced from reference TRBV18 and TRBJ2-5, is NAGVMQNPRHLVRRRGQEARLRCSPMKGHSHVYWYRQLPEEGLKFMVYLQKENIIDESGMPKERFSAEFPKEGPSILRIQQVVRGDSAAYFCASSPGPGTGKPQYFGPGTRLLVL.

The CDR3 loop reads CASNGSGYTF. The DNA for the CDR3 is TGTGCCAGCAATGGTAGTGGCTACACCTTC. The rearrangement links TRBV28 to TRBJ1-2, with D hard to call. V lost 7 bases and J 7 bases, leaving 7 bases between the germline ends. The CDR3 is 10 amino acids. Germline lookup yields CDR1 MDHEN and CDR2 SYDVKM.

This clone was seen more than once but under ten times. This CDR3 reads CASTRTDNTEAFF. CDR3 DNA sequence: TGTGCCAGCACCCGGACAGATAACACTGAAGCTTTCTTT. The chain is built from TRBV6-5 and TRBJ1-1; maybe TRBD1 (6 bases). V lost 7 bases to trimming and J lost 2 bases, with 11 bases between them. CDR1 is MNHEY and CDR2 is SVGAGI in the germline V gene. The CDR3 has 13 residues.

This clone was counted a few times. The sample contains more than one DNA sequence encoding this CDR3. J is TRBJ2-2 and V is TRBV25-1, with 7 bases fitting TRBD1. The CDR3 sequence is 14 residues long. V lost 6 bases, J lost 3 bases, and 4 bases stayed unmatched. Germline assignment: CDR1 MGHDK and CDR2 SYGVNS. This CDR3 is CASRRDSDTGELFF. The CDR3 DNA follows: TGTGCCAGCAGGAGGGACAGCGACACCGGGGAGCTGTTTTTT.

The rearrangement uses TRBV28 and TRBJ1-1, with D hard to call. The V gene lost 8 bases and the J gene lost 5 bases, with 12 bases spanning the gap. The CDR3 is made up of 12 amino acids. From germline, CDR1 is MDHEN and CDR2 SYDVKM. CDR3 DNA: TGTGCCAGCGGTACGGAGTATACTGAAGCTTTCTTT. It is translated as CASGTEYTEAFF.

This chain uses TRBV6-1 with TRBJ2-1; TRBD2 aligns across 15 bases. The length of the CDR3 is 16 residues. The V segment lost 4 bases and the J segment 7 bases; nucleotides outside the gene matches: 5. Per germline, CDR1 MNHNS and CDR2 SASEGT. DNA of the CDR3: TGTGCCAGCAGTGGGTGGACTAGCGGGAGGGGGAATGAGCAGTTCTTC. The encoded protein is CASSGWTSGRGNEQFF.

This chain connects TRBV15 to TRBJ1-2; 7 nucleotides line up with TRBD1. Germline assignment: CDR1 LNHNV and CDR2 YYDKDF (reference sequence). V shed 0 bases, J shed 5 bases, and the junction held 6 bases outside the gene matches. There are 15 residues in the CDR3. The CDR3 DNA sequence: TGTGCCACCAGCAGAGATATCGGCAGGGGGTATGGCTACACCTTC. It is translated as CATSRDIGRGYGYTF.